The 32 T cell receptor beta chains listed next were all sequenced from one sample in a study of CD4+ T cells in melanoma (dated by TCRdb to 2022 to 2024). Receptors were amplified or captured by the immunoSEQ multiplex PCR assay. Entries here come from immuneACCESS through TCRdb and include only in-frame sequences with V and J called. Some clones fail to appear in such tables; in the studies checked, an unresolved V gene covers under half of the shortfall, and the cause of the remainder is unknown. In this sample the table shows roughly 18,000 clones, around 82% of which occur a single time. Roughly 5% of the sample is held by the ten biggest clonotypes. Sequenced sample: cells from a culture (not recorded whether cultured in vitro). The receptors here all came from a human donor with melanoma.

The chain is built from TRBV7-3 and TRBJ2-3; no definite D call. There are 13 residues in the CDR3. With 4 bases removed from V and 2 bases from J, the gap between germline ends came to 7 bases. CDR1 SGHTA and CDR2 FQGTGA come from the germline V gene. The CDR3 loop reads CASSSDHTDTQYF. The CDR3 DNA sequence: TGTGCCAGCAGCTCGGACCACACAGATACGCAGTATTTT.

V usage is TRBV6-6 and J usage is TRBJ2-7; TRBD1 might be the D (7 bases). CDR3 length: 14 residues. Germline V gives CDR1 MNHNY, CDR2 SVGAGI (reference sequence). V was trimmed by 2 bases and J by 3 bases, leaving 11 bases between them. The CDR3 region has the DNA TGTGCCAGCAGTTACCGACAGGGAGGCTACGAGCAGTACTTC. Amino acids: CASSYRQGGYEQYF.

This clone was counted a few times. The CDR3 loop is CASSPEGWLRAKNIQYF. CDR3 nucleotide sequence: TGTGCCAGCTCACCAGAGGGTTGGCTTCGGGCCAAAAACATTCAGTACTTC. This rearrangement joins TRBV18 to TRBJ2-4; D perhaps matches TRBD2 (5 bases). The germline CDR1 and CDR2 sequences are KGHSH and LQKENI. The ends were cut back, 2 bases at V and 1 base at J, with 15 bases in the middle. The length of the CDR3 is 17 residues.

This chain connects TRBV5-1 to TRBJ2-5; TRBD2 matches at 14 bases. This CDR3 contains 16 residues. V lost 3 bases, J lost 4 bases, and 5 bases stayed unmatched. The germline CDR1 and CDR2 sequences are SGHRS and YFSETQ. This CDR3 reads CASSYGGLAGGETQYF. CDR3 nucleotides: TGCGCCAGCAGCTATGGCGGACTAGCGGGGGGAGAGACCCAGTACTTC.

The chain has TRBV4-2 and TRBJ2-5, with 7 positions matching TRBD1. Per germline, CDR1 LGHNA and CDR2 YNFKEQ. The CDR3 is made up of 14 amino acids. Trimming removed 5 bases from V and 5 bases from J; junction bases left unmatched: 8. CDR3 residues: CASSLGQSGETQYF. CDR3 bases: TGTGCCAGCAGCTTGGGACAGTCCGGCGAGACCCAGTACTTC.

A few counts support this clone. The chain combines TRBV4-1 with TRBJ1-1; 7 bases line up with TRBD1. V dropped 4 bases and J dropped 1; count of bases not matched to a gene: 9. This CDR3 comprises 16 residues. In germline, CDR1 is MGHRA, CDR2 YSYEKL. CDR3 bases: TGCGCCAGCAGCCGCGGGACCGGGACAGCGAACACTGAAGCTTTCTTT. Protein product: CASSRGTGTANTEAFF.

V and J are TRBV4-2 and TRBJ2-2; a weak D match, TRBD2 (6 bases). Germline CDR1 reads LGHNA; CDR2 reads YNFKEQ. Between the trimmed V and J ends, which lost 2 bases and 0 bases, there was a span of 10 bases. The CDR3 length is 16 residues. The DNA of the CDR3 is TGTGCCAGCAGCCAAATCTTAGCGGCGAACACCGGGGAGCTGTTTTTT. It specifies CASSQILAANTGELFF.

The rearrangement links TRBV7-3 to TRBJ2-3, with D maybe TRBD2 (6 bases). Germline V lookup: CDR1 SGHTA, CDR2 FQGTGA. The CDR3 has 16 amino acids. Trimming cost V 4 bases and J 3 bases, with 17 bases left between them. CDR3: CASSSGGAILTDTQYF. DNA of the CDR3: TGTGCCAGCAGCTCCGGGGGAGCCATCCTGACAGATACGCAGTATTTT.

This sequence joins TRBV7-2 and TRBJ2-5, with 10 bases lining up with TRBD2. Trimming at V came to 3 bases and at J to 5 bases, leaving 6 bases not matched to a gene. This CDR3 is 15 amino acids long. The germline gives CDR1 SGHTA, CDR2 FQGNSA. The DNA of the CDR3 is TGTGCCAGCAGCTTCGCCGGGACTAGCGAGGAGACCCAGTACTTC. The encoded protein is CASSFAGTSEETQYF.

The J gene is TRBJ2-5, the V gene TRBV5-1; 9 bases map to TRBD2. The assigned J gene may be wrong: the sequence end matches TRBJ2-7 better. The CDR3 totals 14 residues. Germline V gene lookup returns CDR1 SGHRS and CDR2 YFSETQ. This chain's CDR3 is CASRFRGGAYEQYF. In DNA form, the CDR3 reads TGCGCCAGCAGATTCCGCGGGGGGGCCTACGAGCAGTACTTC.

The rearrangement uses TRBV15 and TRBJ1-2; D is perhaps TRBD1 (5 bases). The CDR3 loop spans 15 amino acids. The V end lost 5 bases, the J end lost 8 bases, and 21 bases lay between the germline ends. From germline, CDR1 is LNHNV and CDR2 YYDKDF (reference sequence). This CDR3 reads CATSVQRGGSGGYTF. The CDR3 DNA reads as TGTGCCACCAGCGTTCAGAGGGGTGGATCGGGAGGCTACACCTTC.

The V gene is TRBV2, the J gene TRBJ1-4; D unclear. Germline CDR1 reads SNHLY; CDR2 reads FYNNEI. The CDR3 contains 14 residues. The germline V and J ends were trimmed by 6 bases and 10 bases, with 18 bases remaining between them. This CDR3 is CASRGGWASGKLFF. As DNA, the CDR3 is TGTGCCAGCAGAGGAGGATGGGCCTCTGGAAAACTGTTTTTT.

The rearrangement links TRBV6-1 to TRBJ1-5; 8 bases agree with TRBD1. With V trimmed by 7 bases and J by 6 bases, 8 bases remained unmatched. Germline V lookup: CDR1 MNHNS, CDR2 SASEGT. This CDR3 contains 14 residues. The CDR3 loop is CASTELDRGQPQHF. The CDR3 DNA sequence: TGTGCCAGCACCGAGCTAGACAGGGGTCAGCCCCAGCATTTT.

Concerning this clone: The same CDR3 can be traced to other DNA sequences in this sample. V usage is TRBV5-1 and J usage is TRBJ1-2; D call uncertain. The CDR3 runs 13 residues. CDR1 and CDR2 (germline): SGHRS, YFSETQ. V lost 3 bases, J lost 7 bases, and 13 bases lay in between. The CDR3 loop reads CASSSDNRAGYTF. The CDR3 DNA is TGCGCCAGCAGCTCCGATAACAGAGCTGGCTACACCTTC.

The rearrangement uses TRBV5-1 and TRBJ2-5; TRBD2 agrees at 10 bases. The CDR3 has 15 residues. Trimming took 4 bases from V and 3 from J; bases not matched to a gene: 6. Per the germline V gene, CDR1 is SGHRS and CDR2 is YFSETQ. The chain's CDR3 is CASSPFLAGEETQYF. The CDR3, as DNA: TGCGCCAGCAGCCCTTTCCTAGCGGGGGAAGAGACCCAGTACTTC.

Notes on this clone: At one end, the junction sequence differs from germline, possibly due to a read error. The chain recombines TRBV14 with TRBJ2-1; TRBD2 agrees at 8 bases. The CDR3 runs to 17 residues. Germline V gene sequence: CDR1 SGHDN, CDR2 FVKESK. The CDR3 nucleotides read TGTGCCAGCAGGCAAGGACCCGGGACTAGCTCCTACAATGAGCAGTTCTTC. This encodes CASRQGPGTSSYNEQFF.

In its sample, this clone was seen once. The chain links TRBV25-1 to TRBJ2-4; D remains ambiguous. Germline loops: CDR1 MGHDK, CDR2 SYGVNS. This CDR3 has 11 amino acids. V gave up 4 bases and J gave up 10 bases, with 8 bases separating them. Here the CDR3 reads CASSAGRIQYF. The CDR3 DNA reads TGTGCCAGCAGTGCCGGAAGGATTCAGTACTTC.

By proportion, this clone is medium-sized. This chain joins TRBV6-1 and TRBJ1-6, with TRBD1 as a possible D gene (5 bases). The ends were cut back, 3 bases at V and 3 bases at J, with 6 bases in the middle. Per the germline V gene, CDR1 is MNHNS and CDR2 is SASEGT. This CDR3 has 14 residues. For the CDR3, the DNA is TGTGCCAGCAGTGAGAGGGGCTATAATTCACCCCTCCACTTT. It encodes CASSERGYNSPLHF.

Turning to this clone: Other DNA sequences in the sample encode the same CDR3. The chain recombines TRBV6-5 with TRBJ2-7; 8 bases agree with TRBD2. V shed 0 bases, J shed 4 bases, and the junction held 5 bases outside the gene matches. Germline CDR1 reads MNHEY; CDR2 reads SVGAGI. CDR3 length: 15 residues. The CDR3 protein is CASSYSQRGSYEQYF. For the CDR3, the DNA is TGTGCCAGCAGTTACTCCCAGCGGGGGAGTTACGAGCAGTACTTC.

The rearrangement joins TRBV5-5 to TRBJ2-1, with unresolved D. From germline, CDR1 is SGHKS and CDR2 YYEKEE (reference sequence). V lost 0 bases to trimming and J lost 6 bases, with 10 bases between them. The CDR3 spans 14 residues. CDR3 sequence: CASSLVTLANEQFF. The CDR3 DNA reads as TGTGCCAGCAGCTTGGTGACCCTCGCCAATGAGCAGTTCTTC.

The CDR3, as DNA: TGCGCCAGCAGCTCAAGACAGGGGGGGAATGGCTACACCTTC. The encoded protein is CASSSRQGGNGYTF. This chain joins TRBV5-1 and TRBJ1-2; 9 bases are a match to TRBD1. Germline CDR1 reads SGHRS; CDR2 reads YFSETQ. The V segment lost 3 bases and the J segment 6 bases; nucleotides outside the gene matches: 6. The CDR3 is 14 residues long.

The chain couples TRBV5-1 to TRBJ2-5, with 10 bases aligning to TRBD2. The ends lost 2 bases at V and 5 bases at J; junction bases unmatched: 6. CDR3 size: 15 residues. Germline CDR1 is SGHRS and CDR2 is YFSETQ. In DNA, the CDR3 is TGCGCCAGCAGCTTCGCCGGGACTAGCGAGGAGACCCAGTACTTC. It yields the protein CASSFAGTSEETQYF.

This chain joins TRBV28 and TRBJ2-5, with D perhaps matching TRBD1 (6 bases). Trimming removed 2 bases from V and 9 bases from J, with 25 bases in between. The CDR3 runs to 17 residues. Germline CDR1 is MDHEN and CDR2 is SYDVKM. CDR3 residues: CASSLMLDRPPRVAQYF. The CDR3 DNA is TGTGCCAGCAGTTTAATGCTCGACAGGCCTCCTCGGGTGGCCCAGTACTTC.

This chain links TRBV4-1 with TRBJ2-1; maybe TRBD1 (6 bases). Germline V gene data show CDR1 as MGHRA and CDR2 as YSYEKL. This CDR3 region has 16 residues. V lost 4 bases and J lost 5, with 18 bases in between. In DNA, the CDR3 is TGCGCCAGCAGCCGGGGGCAAGGACAGATGAACAATGAGCAGTTCTTC. Protein product: CASSRGQGQMNNEQFF.

The J gene is TRBJ2-1, the V gene TRBV5-6; TRBD2 is a possible D gene (5 bases). V shed 3 bases and J shed 8 bases, with 9 bases lying between them. The CDR3 runs to 12 residues. Germline V gives CDR1 SGHDT, CDR2 YYEEEE. The CDR3 here is CASSWTYHEQFF. The CDR3 nucleotides are TGTGCCAGCAGCTGGACTTACCATGAGCAGTTCTTC.

The chain carries TRBV5-1 and TRBJ2-2, with TRBD1 identical over 9 bases. Looked up from germline, CDR1 is SGHRS and CDR2 is YFSETQ. The trim removed 4 bases at V and 3 bases at J, leaving 13 bases unmatched. The CDR3 consists of 18 residues. The DNA for the CDR3 is TGCGCCAGCAGCCGCAAAACCAGGACAGGGGCGGACACCGGGGAGCTGTTTTTT. Translation: CASSRKTRTGADTGELFF.

V and J are TRBV19 and TRBJ1-5; D not resolved. V dropped 3 bases and J dropped 6 bases, with 12 bases sitting between them. This CDR3 is 14 amino acids long. From germline, CDR1 is LNHDA and CDR2 SQIVND (reference sequence). The CDR3 DNA follows: TGTGCCAGTAGTATTTTGGGGAAAGGTCAGCCCCAGCATTTT. Its translation: CASSILGKGQPQHF. The complete variable domain, with remaining parts taken from reference TRBV19 and TRBJ1-5, reads DGGITQSPKYLFRKEGQNVTLSCEQNLNHDAMYWYRQDPGQGLRLIYYSQIVNDFQKGDIAEGYSVSREKKESFPLTVTSAQKNPTAFYLCASSILGKGQPQHFGDGTRLSIL.

The chain is built from TRBV29-1 and TRBJ1-6; tentative D call: TRBD1 (6 bases). V was clipped by 7 bases and J by 12 bases, with 19 bases between them. Germline lookup yields CDR1 SQVTM and CDR2 ANQGSEA. The CDR3 runs to 13 residues. The DNA of the CDR3 is TGCAGCGGGTTACAGGGCCGTAAGGGACCCCTCCACTTT. Translation gives CSGLQGRKGPLHF.

This clone appeared a single time. The V and J genes are TRBV5-6 and TRBJ2-5; D is undetermined. This CDR3 has 12 residues. Germline CDR1 SGHDT, CDR2 YYEEEE. Trimming cost V 0 bases and J 7 bases, with 7 bases left between them. The DNA for the CDR3 is TGTGCCAGCAGCTTGGAGTTAGGGACCCAGTACTTC. It specifies CASSLELGTQYF.

The chain has TRBV1 and TRBJ2-7; the DNA was not used to check the table's D call, TRBD2. TRBV1 is deemed a pseudogene. The CDR3 has 15 residues. The CDR3 sequence: CTSSLRTPGVHEQYF. The CDR3 DNA reads TGCACCAGCAGCCTACGGACCCCGGGAGTCCACGAGCAGTACTTC.

The chain uses TRBV27 and TRBJ1-6; possibly TRBD1 for D (5 bases). The CDR3 is 16 amino acids. Germline lookup yields CDR1 MNHEY and CDR2 SMNVEV (reference sequence). Trimming removed 2 bases from V and 5 bases from J, with 13 bases in between. CDR3 loop: CASSLTPQGNNSPLHF. CDR3 nucleotide sequence: TGTGCCAGCAGTTTAACCCCCCAGGGAAATAATTCACCCCTCCACTTT.

The chain is built from TRBV5-1 and TRBJ2-5; 9 bases line up with TRBD1. With 3 bases clipped from V and 4 bases from J, the junction kept 7 bases outside the gene matches. Germline assignment: CDR1 SGHRS and CDR2 YFSETQ. This CDR3 has 15 amino acids. CDR3 in DNA: TGCGCCAGCAGCTGGGGAACAGGGGGCAGAGAGACCCAGTACTTC. This gives the protein CASSWGTGGRETQYF.